The T cell receptor beta chain under discussion was sequenced for a study of T cell repertoires in cytomegalovirus infection. On the study more broadly: Recently described HLA-C-restricted plus well-studied HLA-B-restricted CMV epitopes were used.

From the reads, TCRdb called clonotypes with MiXCR, one entry per CDR3 protein. This sample yields approximately 300,000 distinct CDR3 sequences, of which 25% to 30% are seen a single time; around 20% belongs to the top ten. The CDR3 spans 13 residues. Germline CDR1 is MNHGY and CDR2 is SAAAGT. The germline V and J ends were trimmed by 6 bases and 4 bases, with 9 bases remaining between them. Study conclusions and caveats: Clonotypes of TCR beta that were HLA-C-restricted and CMV-specific dominated the ex vivo response.

Turning to this clonotype: Its antigen remains unknown.

J is TRBJ2-2 and V is TRBV6-8; D not certain. The sequence derives from a human donor in good health (CMV status not recorded). Some clones in this sample may be carry-over from other donors' samples. The source was cultured PBMCs, collected from culture after CMV antigen stimulation. Here the CDR3 DNA reads TGTGCCAGCAGAGGCCAGGTCACCGGGGAGCTGTTTTTT. As protein: CASRGQVTGELFF.